This is a list of T cell receptor beta chains from one sample in a study of CD8 T cells in ankylosing spondylitis. TCRdb re-derived calls from the 5' RACE reads in MiXCR, one entry per CDR3 protein. The sample lists under 850,000 distinct CDR3 sequences, roughly 19% occurring once. The sequencing sample was made of blood, either unsorted or a sorted T cell fraction (not recorded which). The origin of the receptors is a male donor with ankylosing spondylitis. CDR3s leave out the opening cysteine and the closing phenylalanine or tryptophan.

v_call,cdr3_aa
TRBV6-2/TRBV6-3,ASIPRGSTSYEQY
TRBV6-1,ASRTDRSMNTEAF
TRBV7-2,ASSLGLYSYNEQF
TRBV7-3,ASSHPGRESEQF
TRBV7-2,ASSLEPRPYEQY
TRBV29-1,SGPAGGLQY
TRBV29-1,SVDEGSYEQY
TRBV7-9,ASSPADYEQY
TRBV4-2,ASSRRLAGGPNTGELF
TRBV6-2/TRBV6-3,ASSYSEEETQY
TRBV29-1,SVEERGTEAF
TRBV18,ASSPLGQSYEQY
TRBV28,ASRKPTGRSGETQY
TRBV20-1,SASRTVQETQY
TRBV3-1,ASSQGELDHINEQY
TRBV12-3/TRBV12-4,ASSWDRGLYEQY
TRBV4-3,ASSQDRRGYNEQF
TRBV5-1,ASSLATKIGSPLSDTQY
TRBV5-1,ASSLSGGLRYGYT
TRBV5-1,ASKKGGVVDGELF
TRBV20-1,SARGRLVGNTEAF
TRBV3-1,ASSQKGYGYT
TRBV7-9,ASSSNQGQGGGYEQY
TRBV5-1,ASSLGVGLAENIQY
TRBV6-5,ASSFNRDSHGYT
TRBV20-1,SASSQGALNSPLH
TRBV3-1,ASSQVPGTNYGYT
TRBV10-3,AISDVPSTDTQY
TRBV5-1,ASSLDPGGIDGYT
TRBV11-3,ASSVGQTEAF
TRBV12-3/TRBV12-4,ASSQRGGGSGELF
TRBV7-9,ASSLSNGETQY
TRBV4-1,ASSAGIAGGGRDTQY
TRBV20-1,SARDTGGTEAF
TRBV5-1,ASSFGNSGNTIY
TRBV28,ASSFRDRAVYEQY
TRBV7-2,ASSLRTYNSPLH
TRBV5-1,ASSSGQGDIQY
TRBV28,ASSPPGAPETQY
TRBV20-1,SATNRGSGNTIY
TRBV7-9,ASSLGGGQGEKY
TRBV6-1,AVRPGHRNTEAF
TRBV20-1,SARSVENSYNEQF
TRBV3-1,ASSLGTGGEKLF
TRBV7-3,ASSTTGLNSPLH
TRBV3-1,ASSQPETGKKYNEQF
TRBV7-2,ASSPTGFRDTQY
TRBV2,AGREQGDEQF
TRBV11-2,ASSLVGSSTGELF
TRBV7-9,ASSLTTATDTQY
TRBV28,ASSHRDSSGNTIY
TRBV6-1,ASSPRLGKGTDTQY
TRBV29-1,SVEWRVNTEAF
TRBV27,ASSSWGQPQH